These 14 T cell receptor beta chains originate from one sample sequenced in a study of cytomegalovirus exposure and HLA in healthy donors. Assay used: immunoSEQ multiplex PCR; TCRdb lists only in-frame clones, some missing. Among roughly 80,000 clones, approximately 95% were seen once, and the ten largest hold approximately 2.1%. The sequenced material came from PBMCs. Source of these receptors: a woman aged 18-35 years in good health and CMV-seronegative.

This clone showed up just once. The genes are TRBV5-1 and TRBJ2-5, with 16 bases that match TRBD2. The germline CDR1 and CDR2 sequences are SGHRS and YFSETQ. The V gene end was trimmed by 4 bases and the J gene end by 2 bases; junction bases not matched to a gene: 5. The CDR3 loop spans 17 amino acids. CDR3 nucleotide sequence: TGCGCCAGCAGCCCCGGGACTAGCGGGGGGGTACAAGAGACCCAGTACTTC. It specifies CASSPGTSGGVQETQYF.

The V gene is TRBV27, the J gene TRBJ1-1; weak D call: TRBD1 (6 bases). Germline CDR1 is MNHEY and CDR2 is SMNVEV (reference sequence). CDR3 length equals 13 residues. With 5 bases removed from V and 4 bases from J, the gap between germline ends came to 11 bases. The CDR3 bases are TGTGCCAGCAGTAACAGGGTTAGCACTGAAGCTTTCTTT. Protein product: CASSNRVSTEAFF.

The V call is TRBV5-1, the J call TRBJ1-5; no clear D. This CDR3 contains 15 residues. CDR1 and CDR2 (germline): SGHRS, YFSETQ. V dropped 6 bases and J dropped 2 bases, with 15 bases sitting between them. CDR3 coding DNA: TGCGCCAGCAAAGAGGGTGACCTCGGCAATCAGCCCCAGCATTTT. Amino acid sequence: CASKEGDLGNQPQHF.

This clone was observed once. This chain uses TRBV7-2 with TRBJ1-5; D gene uncertain. Trimming shortened V by 5 bases and J by 1 base, and 12 bases separated the two germline ends. Germline V lookup: CDR1 SGHTA, CDR2 FQGNSA. The CDR3 loop spans 15 amino acids. The CDR3 spells CASSLDQWSNQPQHF. The CDR3, as DNA: TGTGCCAGCAGCCTCGATCAGTGGAGCAATCAGCCCCAGCATTTT.

The chain employs TRBV11-2 and TRBJ1-4, with 8 bases lining up with TRBD1. The V gene's germline CDR1 is SGHAT and CDR2 FQNNGV. The ends lost 1 base at V and 8 bases at J; junction bases unmatched: 9. The CDR3 contains 16 residues. The CDR3 here is CASSLAPDRGREKLFF. The CDR3 DNA sequence: TGTGCCAGCAGCTTAGCCCCCGACAGGGGTCGGGAAAAACTGTTTTTT. Looking up the rest from reference TRBV11-2 and TRBJ1-4 gives the full variable domain: EAGVAQSPRYKIIEKRQSVAFWCNPISGHATLYWYQQILGQGPKLLIQFQNNGVVDDSQLPKDRFSAERLKGVDSTLKIQPAKLEDSAVYLCASSLAPDRGREKLFFGSGTQLSVL.

The chain combines TRBV19 with TRBJ2-2; D is possibly TRBD2 (5 bases). The ends were cut back, 1 base at V and 7 bases at J, with 7 bases in the middle. The CDR3 has 13 residues. Germline V lookup: CDR1 LNHDA, CDR2 SQIVND (reference sequence). The CDR3 spells CASSIAGVGELFF. The CDR3 coding sequence is TGTGCCAGTAGTATAGCCGGGGTCGGGGAGCTGTTTTTT.

This chain connects TRBV5-6 to TRBJ1-1; possible D gene TRBD1, 6 bases. Germline CDR1 SGHDT, CDR2 YYEEEE. The germline V and J ends were trimmed by 0 bases and 1 base, with 7 bases remaining between them. This CDR3 spans 14 amino acids. CDR3 loop: CASSLGQENTEAFF. The CDR3 DNA reads TGTGCCAGCAGCTTGGGACAGGAGAACACTGAAGCTTTCTTT.

The gene calls are TRBV9 and TRBJ2-5; TRBD2 aligns across 7 bases. The trim removed 3 bases at V and 0 bases at J, leaving 5 bases unmatched. Per the germline V gene, CDR1 is SGDLS and CDR2 is YYNGEE. This CDR3 comprises 15 residues. This CDR3 is CASSGGLRNQETQYF. Here the CDR3 DNA reads TGTGCCAGCAGCGGGGGACTACGTAACCAAGAGACCCAGTACTTC. Drawing the rest from reference TRBV9 and TRBJ2-5, the complete variable domain is DSGVTQTPKHLITATGQRVTLRCSPRSGDLSVYWYQQSLDQGLQFLIQYYNGEERAKGNILERFSAQQFPDLHSELNLSSLELGDSALYFCASSGGLRNQETQYFGPGTRLLVL.

This clone was counted once. This chain joins TRBV18 and TRBJ1-2; possibly TRBD1 for D (5 bases). Germline V gene lookup returns CDR1 KGHSH and CDR2 LQKENI. The CDR3 is 17 amino acids. V was pared by 2 bases and J by 5 bases, with 21 bases between. The CDR3 bases are TGTGCCAGCTCACCAGAAGCCCGGGCCGTAGGGGAATATGGCTACACCTTC. The encoded protein is CASSPEARAVGEYGYTF.

V is TRBV11-2 and J is TRBJ2-3, with D unresolved. This CDR3 region has 13 residues. Germline CDR1 SGHAT, CDR2 FQNNGV. Trimming took off 3 bases at V and 7 bases at J, with 11 bases between the two ends. Here the CDR3 reads CASSFPPYNTQYF. The DNA of the CDR3 is TGTGCCAGCAGCTTCCCCCCCTATAATACGCAGTATTTT.

This clone was seen a single time. This chain links TRBV15 with TRBJ2-1; D possibly corresponds to TRBD2 (5 bases). V dropped 3 bases and J dropped 0 bases, with 15 bases sitting between them. Germline-derived CDR1 and CDR2 are LNHNV and YYDKDF (reference sequence). The CDR3 is 17 amino acids. The CDR3 nucleotides are TGTGCCACCAGCAGGCCACTAGTCTTTCACTCCTACAATGAGCAGTTCTTC. As protein: CATSRPLVFHSYNEQFF.

The chain recombines TRBV19 with TRBJ2-2, with D perhaps matching TRBD1 (6 bases). The germline V gene encodes CDR1 LNHDA and CDR2 SQIVND (reference sequence). Between the trimmed V and J ends, which lost 7 bases and 4 bases, there was a span of 10 bases. CDR3 size: 13 residues. The DNA for the CDR3 is TGTGCCAGTACAGGGGTGGCCACCGGGGAGCTGTTTTTT. This codes for CASTGVATGELFF.

About this clone: The junction departs from germline at one end; a sequencing error may be responsible. The rearrangement links TRBV27 to TRBJ2-3; 9 bases line up with TRBD2. This CDR3 spans 13 amino acids. From germline, CDR1 is MNHEY and CDR2 SMNVEV (reference sequence). This CDR3 reads CATTGTSRDTQYF. The CDR3 DNA is TGTGCCACCACCGGGACTAGCAGAGATACGCAGTATTTT.

The V and J genes are TRBV6-6 and TRBJ2-3, with 8 bases identical to TRBD2. The CDR3 is 15 amino acids. Losses at the gene ends were 1 base for V and 5 bases for J; bases not matched to a gene: 5. Per the germline V gene, CDR1 is MNHNY and CDR2 is SVGAGI (reference sequence). The chain's CDR3 is CASSYWRGAGDTQYF. The DNA of the CDR3 is TGTGCCAGCAGTTACTGGCGGGGGGCGGGAGATACGCAGTATTTT.